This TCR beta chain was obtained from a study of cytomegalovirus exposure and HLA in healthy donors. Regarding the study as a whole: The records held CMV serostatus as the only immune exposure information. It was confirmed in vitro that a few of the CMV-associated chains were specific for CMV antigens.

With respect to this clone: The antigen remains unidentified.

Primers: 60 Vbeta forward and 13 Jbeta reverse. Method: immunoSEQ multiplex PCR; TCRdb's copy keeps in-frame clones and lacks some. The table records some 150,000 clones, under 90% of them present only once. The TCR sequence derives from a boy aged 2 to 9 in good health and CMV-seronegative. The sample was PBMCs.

The chain's CDR3 is CASSEGRVGRWGNQPQHF. CDR3 DNA: TGTGCCAGCAGTGAGGGGAGGGTCGGAAGATGGGGCAATCAGCCCCAGCATTTT. This sequence joins TRBV28 and TRBJ1-5, with D possibly TRBD1 on 5 matching bases. The CDR3 totals 18 residues. Trimming cost V 5 bases and J 2 bases, with 22 bases left between them. Germline V gene lookup returns CDR1 MDHEN and CDR2 SYDVKM.